These T cell receptor beta chains were read from a single sample in a study of CD8 T cells in Susac syndrome. TCRdb used MiXCR to reprocess the immunoSEQ multiplex PCR reads, holding one entry per CDR3 protein. This sample has fewer than 150,000 distinct CDR3 sequences, with 85% to 95% found just once. The sample was CD4+ T cells from PBMCs. These receptors originate from a human donor with multiple sclerosis. Both conserved end residues are part of each CDR3. The order of the fields is J gene, D gene, V gene, clone size, CDR3 DNA, CDR3 protein. The D gene is left open where the match is weak. Rows may omit the clone size; those that give it use once, few, many or a size class.

J gene: TRBJ1-6; D gene: .; V gene: TRBV2; clone size: .; CDR3 DNA: TGTGCCAGCAGCGCCCTAGGTGGGGGTCGGGTTTCACCCCTCCACTTT; CDR3 protein: CASSALGGGRVSPLHF
J gene: TRBJ2-7; D gene: .; V gene: TRBV11-2; clone size: .; CDR3 DNA: TGTGCCAGCAGCTTTGGGGGAAGGGACGAGCAGTACTTC; CDR3 protein: CASSFGGRDEQYF
J gene: TRBJ2-3; D gene: .; V gene: TRBV20-1; clone size: once; CDR3 DNA: TGCAGTGCACGGGGCCGGACTTACACAGATACGCAGTATTTT; CDR3 protein: CSARGRTYTDTQYF
J gene: TRBJ2-5; D gene: .; V gene: TRBV30; clone size: .; CDR3 DNA: TGTGCCTGGAGTGTACGAGGGGGGCCCGGGGAGACCCAGTACTTC; CDR3 protein: CAWSVRGGPGETQYF
J gene: TRBJ2-2; D gene: .; V gene: TRBV18; clone size: .; CDR3 DNA: TGTGCCAGCTCACCAGGGTCGAGGAACACCGGGGAGCTGTTTTTT; CDR3 protein: CASSPGSRNTGELFF
J gene: TRBJ2-1; D gene: .; V gene: TRBV11-3; clone size: .; CDR3 DNA: TGTGCCAGCAGCTTATACACGGATTCCTACAATGAGCAGTTCTTC; CDR3 protein: CASSLYTDSYNEQFF
J gene: TRBJ2-1; D gene: .; V gene: TRBV7-8; clone size: .; CDR3 DNA: TGTGCCAGCAGCTTAGGGTCAGTATGGCAGGGGCAGTTCTTC; CDR3 protein: CASSLGSVWQGQFF
J gene: TRBJ2-1; D gene: TRBD2; V gene: TRBV20-1; clone size: .; CDR3 DNA: TGCAGTGCGGAGCGGGGGTACGACAATGAGCAGTTCTTC; CDR3 protein: CSAERGYDNEQFF
J gene: TRBJ1-2; D gene: .; V gene: TRBV12-3/TRBV12-4; clone size: .; CDR3 DNA: TGTGCCAGCAGCCACTCGGGTGAGAGTGGAAATGGCTACACCTTC; CDR3 protein: CASSHSGESGNGYTF
J gene: TRBJ2-5; D gene: TRBD2; V gene: TRBV7-2; clone size: .; CDR3 DNA: TGTGCCAGCAGCATAGGGACTAGCAAAGAGACCCAGTACTTC; CDR3 protein: CASSIGTSKETQYF
J gene: TRBJ1-6; D gene: .; V gene: TRBV6-6; clone size: .; CDR3 DNA: TGTGCCAGCAGTTACCTCGGGACGGATGTTTCACCCCTCCACTTT; CDR3 protein: CASSYLGTDVSPLHF
J gene: TRBJ2-3; D gene: .; V gene: TRBV27; clone size: .; CDR3 DNA: TGTGCCAGCAACGTTCGGGCAGCCGGCACAGATACGCAGTATTTT; CDR3 protein: CASNVRAAGTDTQYF
J gene: TRBJ2-4; D gene: .; V gene: TRBV6-5; clone size: .; CDR3 DNA: TGTGCCAGCAGTTACTCGCTACTAGCCAAAAACATTCAGTACTTC; CDR3 protein: CASSYSLLAKNIQYF
J gene: TRBJ2-7; D gene: TRBD1; V gene: TRBV5-6; clone size: .; CDR3 DNA: TGTGCCAGCAGCTCACAGGGGAAAAGAACCTACGAGCAGTACTTC; CDR3 protein: CASSSQGKRTYEQYF
J gene: TRBJ1-1; D gene: .; V gene: TRBV5-4; clone size: few; CDR3 DNA: TGTGCCAGCAGCTTGCAGGGAATAAACACTGAAGCTTTCTTT; CDR3 protein: CASSLQGINTEAFF
J gene: TRBJ2-3; D gene: .; V gene: TRBV29-1; clone size: .; CDR3 DNA: TGCAGCGGGGGAGGACGGATGACAGATACGCAGTATTTT; CDR3 protein: CSGGGRMTDTQYF
J gene: TRBJ2-3; D gene: .; V gene: TRBV12-5; clone size: .; CDR3 DNA: TGTGCTAGTGGTCCCCGGGGACCCTACACAGATACGCAGTATTTT; CDR3 protein: CASGPRGPYTDTQYF
J gene: TRBJ2-1; D gene: TRBD2; V gene: TRBV11-2; clone size: .; CDR3 DNA: TGTGCCAGCAGAGGTGCGGGGGGCCTTTCCTACAATGAGCAGTTCTTC; CDR3 protein: CASRGAGGLSYNEQFF
J gene: TRBJ1-2; D gene: .; V gene: TRBV29-1; clone size: .; CDR3 DNA: TGCAGCGTTGAAACGGAAAGTTATGGCTACACCTTC; CDR3 protein: CSVETESYGYTF